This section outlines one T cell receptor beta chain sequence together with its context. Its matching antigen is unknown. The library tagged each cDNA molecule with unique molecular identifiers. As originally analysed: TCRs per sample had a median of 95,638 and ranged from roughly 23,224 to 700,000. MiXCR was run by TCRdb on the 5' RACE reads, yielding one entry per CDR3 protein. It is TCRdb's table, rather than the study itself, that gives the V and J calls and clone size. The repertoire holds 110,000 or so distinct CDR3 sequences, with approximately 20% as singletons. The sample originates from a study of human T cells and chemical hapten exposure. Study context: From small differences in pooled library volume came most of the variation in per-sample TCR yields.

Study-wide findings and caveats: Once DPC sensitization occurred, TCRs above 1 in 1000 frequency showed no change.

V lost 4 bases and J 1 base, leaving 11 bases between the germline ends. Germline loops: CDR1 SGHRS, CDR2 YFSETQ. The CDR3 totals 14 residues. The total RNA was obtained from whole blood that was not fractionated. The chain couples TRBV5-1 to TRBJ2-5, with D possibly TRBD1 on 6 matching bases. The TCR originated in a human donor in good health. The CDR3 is CASSPGHPQETQYF. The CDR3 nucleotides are TGCGCCAGCAGCCCGGGACACCCCCAAGAGACCCAGTACTTC.